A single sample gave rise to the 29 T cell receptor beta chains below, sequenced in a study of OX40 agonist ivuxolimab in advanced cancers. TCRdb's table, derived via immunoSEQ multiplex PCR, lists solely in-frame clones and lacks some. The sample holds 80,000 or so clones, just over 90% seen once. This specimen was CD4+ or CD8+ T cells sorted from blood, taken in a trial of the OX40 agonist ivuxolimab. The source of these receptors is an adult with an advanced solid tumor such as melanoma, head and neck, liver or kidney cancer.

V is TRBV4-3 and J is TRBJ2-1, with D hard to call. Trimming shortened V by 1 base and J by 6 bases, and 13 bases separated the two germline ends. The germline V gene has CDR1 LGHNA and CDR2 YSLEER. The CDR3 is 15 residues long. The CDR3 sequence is CASSQVESLGNEQFF. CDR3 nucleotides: TGCGCCAGCAGCCAAGTGGAGAGTTTGGGCAATGAGCAGTTCTTC.

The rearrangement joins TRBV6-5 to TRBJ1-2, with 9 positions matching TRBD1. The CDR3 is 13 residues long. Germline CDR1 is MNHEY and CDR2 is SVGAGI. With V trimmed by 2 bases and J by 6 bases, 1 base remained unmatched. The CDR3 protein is CASSYGDRDGYTF. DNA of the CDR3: TGTGCCAGCAGTTACGGGGACAGGGATGGCTACACCTTC.

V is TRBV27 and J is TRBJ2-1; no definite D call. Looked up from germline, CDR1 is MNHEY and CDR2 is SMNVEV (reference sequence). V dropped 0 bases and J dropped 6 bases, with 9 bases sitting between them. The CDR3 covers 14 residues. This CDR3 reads CASSLSDTVNEQFF. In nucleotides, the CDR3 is TGTGCCAGCAGTTTATCGGATACCGTCAATGAGCAGTTCTTC.

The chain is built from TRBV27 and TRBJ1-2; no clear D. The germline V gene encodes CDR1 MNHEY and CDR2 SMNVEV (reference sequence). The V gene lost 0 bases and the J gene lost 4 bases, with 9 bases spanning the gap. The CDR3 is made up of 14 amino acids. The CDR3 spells CASSLSSGGYGYTF. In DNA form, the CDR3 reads TGTGCCAGCAGTTTATCTTCGGGAGGCTATGGCTACACCTTC.

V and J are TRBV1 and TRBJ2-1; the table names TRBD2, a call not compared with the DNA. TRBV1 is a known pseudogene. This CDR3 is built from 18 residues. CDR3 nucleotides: TGCACCAGCAGCCAAGACGGACGGGAACGGGATTCATACAATGAGCAGTTCTTC. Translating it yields CTSSQDGRERDSYNEQFF.

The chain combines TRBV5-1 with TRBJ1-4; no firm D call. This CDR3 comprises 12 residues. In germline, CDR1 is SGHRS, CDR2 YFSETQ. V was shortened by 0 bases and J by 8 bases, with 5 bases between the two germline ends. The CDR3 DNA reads TGCGCCAGCAGCTTGGACGCGGAAAAACTGTTTTTT. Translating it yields CASSLDAEKLFF.

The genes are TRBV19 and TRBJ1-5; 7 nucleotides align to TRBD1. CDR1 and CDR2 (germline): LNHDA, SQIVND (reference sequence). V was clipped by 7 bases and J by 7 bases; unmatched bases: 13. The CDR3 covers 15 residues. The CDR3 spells CASNLRQGGTQPQHF. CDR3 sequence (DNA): TGTGCCAGTAACCTTAGACAGGGCGGGACGCAGCCCCAGCATTTT. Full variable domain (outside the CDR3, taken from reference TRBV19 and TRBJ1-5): DGGITQSPKYLFRKEGQNVTLSCEQNLNHDAMYWYRQDPGQGLRLIYYSQIVNDFQKGDIAEGYSVSREKKESFPLTVTSAQKNPTAFYLCASNLRQGGTQPQHFGDGTRLSIL.

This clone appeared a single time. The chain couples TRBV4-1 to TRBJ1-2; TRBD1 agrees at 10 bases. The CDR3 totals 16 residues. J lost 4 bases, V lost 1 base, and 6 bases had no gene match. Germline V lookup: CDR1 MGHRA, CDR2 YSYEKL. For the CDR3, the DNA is TGCGCCAGCAGCCAAGGGGACAGGGGTTTCGTCTATGGCTACACCTTC. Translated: CASSQGDRGFVYGYTF.

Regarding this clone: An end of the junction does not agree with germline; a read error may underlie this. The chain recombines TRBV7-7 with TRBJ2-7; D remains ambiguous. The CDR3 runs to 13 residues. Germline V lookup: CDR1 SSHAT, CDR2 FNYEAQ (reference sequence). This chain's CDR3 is CASSPGPNYEQYF. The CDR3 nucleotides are TGTGCTAGCAGCCCCGGGCCGAACTACGAGCAGTACTTC.

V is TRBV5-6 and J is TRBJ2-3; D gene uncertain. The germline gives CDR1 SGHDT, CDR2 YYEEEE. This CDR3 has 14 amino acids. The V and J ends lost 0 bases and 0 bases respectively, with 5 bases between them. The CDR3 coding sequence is TGTGCCAGCAGCTTGGACTATAGCACAGATACGCAGTATTTT. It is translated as CASSLDYSTDTQYF.

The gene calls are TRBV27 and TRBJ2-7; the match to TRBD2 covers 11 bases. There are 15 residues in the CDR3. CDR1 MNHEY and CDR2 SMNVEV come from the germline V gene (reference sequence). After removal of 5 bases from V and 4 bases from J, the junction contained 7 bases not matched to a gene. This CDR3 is CASSPSLAGGYEQYF. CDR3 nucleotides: TGTGCCAGCAGTCCCAGCCTAGCGGGGGGTTACGAGCAGTACTTC.

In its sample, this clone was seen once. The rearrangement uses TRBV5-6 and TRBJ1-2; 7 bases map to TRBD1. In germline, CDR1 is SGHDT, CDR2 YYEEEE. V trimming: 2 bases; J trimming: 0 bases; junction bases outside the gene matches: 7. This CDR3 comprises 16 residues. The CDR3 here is CASSFRGGGTNYGYTF. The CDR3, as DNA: TGTGCCAGCAGCTTCCGGGGAGGGGGCACTAACTATGGCTACACCTTC. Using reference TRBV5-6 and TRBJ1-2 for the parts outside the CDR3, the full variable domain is DAGVTQSPTHLIKTRGQQVTLRCSPKSGHDTVSWYQQALGQGPQFIFQYYEEEERQRGNFPDRFSGHQFPNYSSELNVNALLLGDSALYLCASSFRGGGTNYGYTFGSGTRLTVV.

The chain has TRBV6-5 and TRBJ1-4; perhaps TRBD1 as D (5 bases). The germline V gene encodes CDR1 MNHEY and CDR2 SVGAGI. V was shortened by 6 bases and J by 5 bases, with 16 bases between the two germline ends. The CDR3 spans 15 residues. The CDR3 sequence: CASRGWDGANEKLFF. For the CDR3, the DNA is TGTGCCAGCAGAGGGTGGGACGGAGCAAATGAAAAACTGTTTTTT.

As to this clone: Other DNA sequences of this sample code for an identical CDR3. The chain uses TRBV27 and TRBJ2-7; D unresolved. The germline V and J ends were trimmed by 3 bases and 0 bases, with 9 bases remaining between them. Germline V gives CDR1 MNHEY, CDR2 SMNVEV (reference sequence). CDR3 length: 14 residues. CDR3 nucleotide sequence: TGTGCCAGCAGTTTCCGCCAGTCCTCCTACGAGCAGTACTTC. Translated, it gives CASSFRQSSYEQYF.

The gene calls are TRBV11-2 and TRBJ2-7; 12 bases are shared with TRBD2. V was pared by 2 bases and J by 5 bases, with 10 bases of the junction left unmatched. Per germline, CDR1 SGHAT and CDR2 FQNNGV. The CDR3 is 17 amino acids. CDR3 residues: CASSLRGLAGGMNEQYF. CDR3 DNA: TGTGCCAGCAGCTTAAGAGGGCTAGCGGGAGGGATGAACGAGCAGTACTTC.

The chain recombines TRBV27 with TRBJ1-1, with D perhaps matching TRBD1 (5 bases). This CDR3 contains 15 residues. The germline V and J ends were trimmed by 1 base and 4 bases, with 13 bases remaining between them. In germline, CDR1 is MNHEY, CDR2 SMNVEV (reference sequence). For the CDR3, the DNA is TGTGCCAGCAGTTTATGGGGGTTTGAAGGCACTGAAGCTTTCTTT. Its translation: CASSLWGFEGTEAFF.

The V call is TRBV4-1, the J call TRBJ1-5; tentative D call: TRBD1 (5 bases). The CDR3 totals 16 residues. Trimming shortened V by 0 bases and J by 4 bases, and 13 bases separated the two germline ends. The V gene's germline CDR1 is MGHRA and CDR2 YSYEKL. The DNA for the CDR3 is TGCGCCAGCAGCCAAGATTTGGTGCCAGGGAATCAGCCCCAGCATTTT. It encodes CASSQDLVPGNQPQHF.

CDR3 DNA sequence: TGTGCCAGCACATGGAGGACTAGGGCAGATACGCAGTATTTT. It yields the protein CASTWRTRADTQYF. The chain joins TRBV28 to TRBJ2-3, with 7 bases aligning to TRBD2. The CDR3 covers 14 residues. Germline assignment: CDR1 MDHEN and CDR2 SYDVKM. Losses at the gene ends were 7 bases for V and 4 bases for J; bases not matched to a gene: 8.

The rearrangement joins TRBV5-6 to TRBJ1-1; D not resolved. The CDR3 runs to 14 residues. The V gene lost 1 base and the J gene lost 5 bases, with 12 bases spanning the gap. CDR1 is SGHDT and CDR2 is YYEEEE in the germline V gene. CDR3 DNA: TGTGCCAGCAGCTTGTTACGGGGAAATACTGAAGCTTTCTTT. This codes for CASSLLRGNTEAFF.

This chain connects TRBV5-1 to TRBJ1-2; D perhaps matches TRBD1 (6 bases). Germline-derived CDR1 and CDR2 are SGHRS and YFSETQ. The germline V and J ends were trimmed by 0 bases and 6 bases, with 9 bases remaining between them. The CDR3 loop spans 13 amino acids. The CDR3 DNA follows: TGCGCCAGCAGCTTGGACAGGGTTGATGGCTACACCTTC. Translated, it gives CASSLDRVDGYTF.

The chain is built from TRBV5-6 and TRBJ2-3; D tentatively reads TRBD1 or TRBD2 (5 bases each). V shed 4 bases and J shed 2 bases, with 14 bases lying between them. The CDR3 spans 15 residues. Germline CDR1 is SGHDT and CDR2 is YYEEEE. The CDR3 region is CASSTGTEYTDTQYF. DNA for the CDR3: TGTGCCAGCAGCACCGGGACGGAGTACACAGATACGCAGTATTTT.

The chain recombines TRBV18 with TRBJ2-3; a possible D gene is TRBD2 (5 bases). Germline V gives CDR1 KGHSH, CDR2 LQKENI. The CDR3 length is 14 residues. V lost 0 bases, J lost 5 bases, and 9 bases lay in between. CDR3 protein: CASSPPRAQDTQYF. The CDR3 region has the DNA TGTGCCAGCTCACCACCGAGGGCACAAGATACGCAGTATTTT.

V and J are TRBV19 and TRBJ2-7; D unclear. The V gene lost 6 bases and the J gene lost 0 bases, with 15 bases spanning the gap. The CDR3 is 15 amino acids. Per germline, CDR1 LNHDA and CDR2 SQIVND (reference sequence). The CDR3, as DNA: TGTGCCAGTAGCTTAATGTCCGGAAGCTCCTACGAGCAGTACTTC. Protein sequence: CASSLMSGSSYEQYF. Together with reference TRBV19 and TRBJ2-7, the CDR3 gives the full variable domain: DGGITQSPKYLFRKEGQNVTLSCEQNLNHDAMYWYRQDPGQGLRLIYYSQIVNDFQKGDIAEGYSVSREKKESFPLTVTSAQKNPTAFYLCASSLMSGSSYEQYFGPGTRLTVT.

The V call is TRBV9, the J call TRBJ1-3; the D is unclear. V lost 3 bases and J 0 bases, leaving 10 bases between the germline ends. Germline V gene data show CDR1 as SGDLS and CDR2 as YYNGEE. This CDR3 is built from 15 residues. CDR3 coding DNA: TGTGCCAGCAGCGGGCAGTGGGGCTCTGGAAACACCATATATTTT. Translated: CASSGQWGSGNTIYF.

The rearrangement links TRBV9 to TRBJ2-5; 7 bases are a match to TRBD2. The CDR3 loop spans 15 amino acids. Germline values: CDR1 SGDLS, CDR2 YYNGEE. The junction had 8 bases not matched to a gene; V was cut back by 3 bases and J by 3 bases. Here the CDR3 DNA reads TGTGCCAGCAGCGCCTGGACTAGTGGGGAAGAGACCCAGTACTTC. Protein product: CASSAWTSGEETQYF.

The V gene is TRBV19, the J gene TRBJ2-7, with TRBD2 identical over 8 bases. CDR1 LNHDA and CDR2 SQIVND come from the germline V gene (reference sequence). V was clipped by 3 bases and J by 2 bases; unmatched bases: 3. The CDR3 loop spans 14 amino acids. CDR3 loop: CASSMSGGTYEQYF. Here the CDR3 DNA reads TGTGCCAGTAGTATGAGCGGGGGAACCTACGAGCAGTACTTC.

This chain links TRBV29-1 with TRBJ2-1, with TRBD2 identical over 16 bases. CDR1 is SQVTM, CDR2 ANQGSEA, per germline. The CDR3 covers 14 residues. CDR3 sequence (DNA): TGCACCGGGACTAGCGGGAGGGCAGGGAATGAGCAGTTCTTC. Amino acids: CTGTSGRAGNEQFF.

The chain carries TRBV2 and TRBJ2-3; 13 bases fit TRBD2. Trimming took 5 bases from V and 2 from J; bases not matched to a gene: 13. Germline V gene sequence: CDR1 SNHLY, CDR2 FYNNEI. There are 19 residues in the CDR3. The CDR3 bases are TGTGCCAGCAGTCTAAACGGACTAGCGGGAGAGCCATACACAGATACGCAGTATTTT. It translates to CASSLNGLAGEPYTDTQYF.

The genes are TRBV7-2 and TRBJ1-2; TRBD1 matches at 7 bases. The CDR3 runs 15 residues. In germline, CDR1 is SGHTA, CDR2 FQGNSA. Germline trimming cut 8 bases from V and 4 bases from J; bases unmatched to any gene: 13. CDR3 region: CASRPSSAGGYGYTF. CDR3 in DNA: TGTGCCAGCCGTCCTTCGTCCGCAGGGGGCTATGGCTACACCTTC.